This is a list of T cell receptor beta chains from one sample in a study of blood T cell repertoires in COVID-19. Profiling relied on immunoSEQ multiplex PCR, and the TCRdb table lists in-frame clones only, not all of them. Here the sample spans more than 120,000 clones, around nine tenths being singletons. What was sequenced was peripheral blood. The receptors here all came from a woman between 45 and 65 years old with active or convalescent COVID-19. Both conserved end residues are part of each CDR3.

TRBV19	CASSTRVTNEKLFF
TRBV3-1/TRBV3-2	CASSSAGGPSYQETQYF
TRBV29-1	CSVGQANTEAFF
TRBV29-1	CSVETGGGYGYTF
TRBV4-2	CASSQNLLGGNTEAFF
TRBV7-2	CASSLAGQGLDGYTF
TRBV5-6	CASSLYPLGEADTQYF
TRBV30	CASSSYNEQFF
TRBV6-5	CASSYPTANQPQHF
TRBV4-1	CASSQDPAGTWNEQFF
TRBV7-8	CASSLDRTGGISTDTQYF
TRBV7-9	CASSPTGNSPLHF
TRBV5-1	CASSLTGTATQYF
TRBV7-9	CASSSDRGRSGELFF
TRBV6-2/TRBV6-3	CASSYPYWTSGNYEQYF
TRBV4-2	CASSLAGTTTGANVLTF
TRBV6-5	CASIGGADTQYF
TRBV5-1	CASSFDIGELFF
TRBV18	CASSPTGTGVFFYGYTF
TRBV7-2	CASSLGWGQIFNSPLHF
TRBV11-1	CASSLLEGLNEQYF
TRBV19	CASSRGFANEQFF
TRBV25-1	CASSGAGQGYTF
TRBV3-1/TRBV3-2	CASSQEANLLGEKLFF
TRBV12-5	CASGPGQGQNTEAFF
TRBV6-5	CASRVDRGNEKLFF
TRBV20-1	CSAISAPEQFF
TRBV7-9	CASSLEAGGPPGELFF
TRBV7-2	CASSFGRGETQYF
TRBV7-9	CASGTGNNEKLFF
TRBV5-1	CASSFGTGAYEQYF
TRBV6-2/TRBV6-3	CASSASGSETQYF
TRBV9	CASSDGGAHNEQFF
TRBV18	CASSATSGETQYF
TRBV6-2/TRBV6-3	CASSRPGQGTEAFF
TRBV27	CASSLSLGAITEAFF
TRBV30	CAWRGGSGANVLTF
TRBV7-3	CASSVSGGADETQYF
TRBV5-1	CASSLTRQETQYF
TRBV14	CASSHNRGYSPGLAGGFSYEQYF
TRBV28	CASRGTPVNTEAFF
TRBV28	CASRGRLDRGGYTF
TRBV19	CASSMMAGLSQPQHF
TRBV6-2/TRBV6-3	CASSYAGSYEQYF
TRBV9	CASSGTGGSVGNTIYF
TRBV7-9	CASSRDRSEQYF
TRBV5-6	CASWRGGLSGNTIYF
TRBV18	CASSPTGGNQPQHF
TRBV28	CASNIRRGRLTSGNTIYF
TRBV19	CATQGLGNTEAFF
TRBV7-2	CATARDSRYNEQFF
TRBV2	CASSEGQGSVSPLHF
TRBV6-5	CASSSGLPTNTEAFF
TRBV2	CASSDWASADYGYTF
TRBV7-3	CASSLGGPGDSPLHF
TRBV6-1	CASSVPGRRTSLSYNEQFF
TRBV4-2	CASSLTGPFGSSYNEQFF
TRBV28	CASSLWGLAATGELFF